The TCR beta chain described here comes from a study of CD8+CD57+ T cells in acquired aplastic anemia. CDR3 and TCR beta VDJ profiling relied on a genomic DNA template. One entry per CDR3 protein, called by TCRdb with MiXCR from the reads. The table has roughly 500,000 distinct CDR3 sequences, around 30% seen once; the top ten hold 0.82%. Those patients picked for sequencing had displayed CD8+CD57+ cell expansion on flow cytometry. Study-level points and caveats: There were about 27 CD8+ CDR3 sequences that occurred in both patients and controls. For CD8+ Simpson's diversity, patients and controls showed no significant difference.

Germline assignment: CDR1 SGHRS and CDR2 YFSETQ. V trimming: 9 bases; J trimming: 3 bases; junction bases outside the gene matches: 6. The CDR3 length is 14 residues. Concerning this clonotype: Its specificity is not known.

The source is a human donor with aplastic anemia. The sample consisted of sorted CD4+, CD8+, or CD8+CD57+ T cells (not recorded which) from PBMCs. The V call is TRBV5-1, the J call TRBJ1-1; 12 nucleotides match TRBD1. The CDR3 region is CATGTGGADTEAFF. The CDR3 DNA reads TGCGCCACGGGGACAGGGGGCGCAGACACTGAAGCTTTCTTT.